This note documents a single T cell receptor (beta chain) sequence. Its target is unknown. Sequencing used immunoSEQ multiplex PCR; TCRdb keeps in-frame clones, though not all of them. The sample has over 60,000 clones, roughly 80% seen once. The data originate from a study of OX40 agonist ivuxolimab in advanced cancers. Germline assignment: CDR1 ENHRY and CDR2 SYGVKD. The CDR3 has 13 amino acids. Trimming removed 4 bases at V and 1 base at J, with 4 bases between. Study observations and caveats: Expanded clones belonging to CD8+ T cells outnumbered, on average, those of CD4+.

This rearrangement joins TRBV10-3 to TRBJ2-2; no clear D. Specimen: CD4+ or CD8+ T cells sorted from blood, collected in a trial of the OX40 agonist ivuxolimab. This clonotype was sampled from an adult with an advanced solid tumor such as melanoma, head and neck, liver or kidney cancer. The CDR3 spells CAISGENTGELFF. The CDR3 nucleotides read TGTGCCATCAGTGGAGAGAACACCGGGGAGCTGTTTTTT.